This T cell receptor beta chain was profiled in a study of T cell responses to AZD1222 COVID-19 vaccine (dated by TCRdb to the early 2020s). With respect to the entire study: Because spike-specific TCR depth and breadth did not differ between the two schedules, AZD1222 recipients who got a second dose at roughly 4 weeks were pooled with those who got a second dose at roughly 12 weeks. A total of just over 230 trial participants underwent TCR sequencing, of whom about 200 had received two doses of AZD1222 and approximately 25 had received two doses of the MenACWY control vaccine. Trial participants were enrolled into age subgroups of 18-55, 56-69 and 70-plus years, which contained 148, 28 and 57 TCR-sequenced participants, respectively.

The time point tag for this specimen amounts to: baseline before first vaccination. Samples from vaccinated people were obtained from the UK trials COV001 and COV002, which included a single-blind randomized controlled phase 2/3 trial of AZD1222 (ChAdOx1 nCoV-19) in healthy adults. Trial participant PBMC samples were collected at day 0 and day 28 after the second dose for TCRbeta chain sequencing. Unmatched junction bases come to 8, with V trimmed by 6 bases and J by 2 bases. The CDR3 holds 15 amino acids from the cysteine to the phenylalanine. The sequence is cut down to CDR3 DNA, 45 bases in frame from base 1. The germline V gene yields LGHNT for CDR1 and FRNRAP for CDR2. Concerning this clone itself: There is no known antigen for this receptor. The record has no base qualities; no much larger clone is one base away.

Paper-wide results and their limitations: In the small 56-69-year group, the increase in depth fell short of significance, most likely because of low power. Spike-specific TCR breadth and depth rose significantly after two AZD1222 doses compared with day 0 and with MenACWY recipients. Reportedly, close to half of the unique spike-specific TCRs recognized epitopes lying outside the regions that are mutated in the B.1.351 and B.1.1.7 variants. Most participants were white British and females outnumbered males, and the authors suggested that clonal diversity may have been underestimated. The vaccine-associated CD4 TCRs covered the entire spike protein, and the dominant responses fell in regions 160-218 and 743-854. Because no samples from the day 14 peak response were available, repertoires could be characterized only after the peak T cell response. Only five or six AZD1222 recipients were SARS-CoV-2 seropositive at baseline, limiting conclusions about previously exposed vaccinees.

The CDR3 regions of human TCRbeta chains were analyzed by immunosequencing. The source study handled its data this way. TCRs in the repertoires were matched against a reference library of SARS-CoV-2-specific TCRs that had been generated with the MIRA antigen-specificity platform. Breadth was defined as the fraction of unique TCRs that were SARS-CoV-2-associated, and depth was defined as the fraction of total T cells that were SARS-CoV-2-associated. Each spike-specific TCR was assigned to its reactive spike region and to a CD4 or CD8 class using the MIRA data. Log10-transformed breadth and depth values were compared by one-way ANOVA with Sidak's multiple comparisons tests. TCRdb limited this immuneACCESS table to in-frame rearrangements with V and J called. A share of clones is missing; checked studies link under half to unresolved V genes, and the rest is unexplained. That table supplies the V and J calls and clone size; D and trimming were determined from the DNA. The sample table holds 150,000 to 200,000 clones, of which 90% were seen once. The ten largest clones capture 2.5% to 3% of the sample.

The chain was built from TRBV12-5 and TRBJ1-1, and TRBD1 matches 8 of the central bases. The TCR sequence derives from an adult in good health. Sample: peripheral blood, taken on day 0 of AZD1222 vaccination. The CDR3 protein sequence reads: CASGPSGQVNTEAFF. DNA sequence: TGTGCTAGTGGCCCCTCGGGACAGGTAAACACTGAAGCTTTCTTT.